What follows are 29 T cell receptor beta chains derived from one specimen sequenced in a study of shared clonotypes between healthy human individuals. Sequencing was performed with immunoSEQ multiplex PCR; in TCRdb, only in-frame clones are kept and a portion is missing. The sample consists of about 2 million clones, 85% to 95% of them appearing once. Sequencing was done on a sample of naive CD4+ T cells sorted from blood. As for subset: CD45RA+ positively selected. These receptors were taken from a young man in good health.

Remarks on this clone: A much bigger clone sits one base away, suggesting this may be a read error. This sample includes further DNA sequences coding for the same CDR3. This chain joins TRBV23-1 and TRBJ2-4; D ambiguous. TRBV23-1 is identified as an open reading frame with a role that is uncertain. V was pared by 7 bases and J by 4 bases, with 17 bases between. The CDR3 consists of 15 residues. The CDR3 DNA follows: TGCGCCAGCACCCATGAGATTCCGGGTAAAAACATTCAGTACTTC. This encodes CASTHEIPGKNIQYF.

The rearrangement links TRBV10-3 to TRBJ2-2; D possibly corresponds to TRBD1 (6 bases). The CDR3 length is 15 residues. Germline V gene data show CDR1 as ENHRY and CDR2 as SYGVKD. Between the trimmed V and J ends, which lost 3 bases and 6 bases, there was a span of 14 bases. CDR3 sequence: CAISDLDSGSGELFF. DNA of the CDR3: TGTGCCATCAGTGACCTGGACAGCGGTTCCGGGGAGCTGTTTTTT.

The genes are TRBV7-9 and TRBJ2-1; 13 bases map to TRBD2. V trimming: 2 bases; J trimming: 10 bases; junction bases outside the gene matches: 8. CDR1 SEHNR and CDR2 FQNEAQ come from the germline V gene (reference sequence). This CDR3 is 16 amino acids long. CDR3 nucleotide sequence: TGTGCCAGCAGCTTAAAAGGACTAGCGGGAGCGATGGAGCAGTTCTTC. Encoded protein: CASSLKGLAGAMEQFF.

The chain employs TRBV19 and TRBJ1-2; 7 nucleotides align to TRBD1. The germline V gene encodes CDR1 LNHDA and CDR2 SQIVND (reference sequence). This CDR3 is built from 14 residues. J gave up 6 bases and V 4 bases, and 8 bases lay outside the gene matches. The CDR3, as DNA: TGTGCCAGTAGTACCAGGGACAGTTTTCATGGCTACACCTTC. It translates to CASSTRDSFHGYTF.

The rearrangement joins TRBV7-7 to TRBJ1-2; D remains unclear. Germline CDR1 reads SSHAT; CDR2 reads FNYEAQ (reference sequence). The length of the CDR3 is 8 residues. CDR3 in amino acids: CAREGYTF. DNA of the CDR3: TGTGCTAGGGAGGGCTACACCTTC. Full variable domain (outside the CDR3, taken from reference TRBV7-7 and TRBJ1-2): GAGVSQSPRYKVTKRGQDVTLRCDPISSHATLYWYQQALGQGPEFLTYFNYEAQPDKSGLPSDRFSAERPEGSISTLTIQRTEQRDSAMYRCAREGYTFGSGTRLTVV.

This rearrangement joins TRBV6-6 to TRBJ1-1; TRBD1 matches at 8 bases. Per germline, CDR1 MNHNY and CDR2 SVGAGI (reference sequence). This CDR3 has 13 residues. Trimming cost V 2 bases and J 11 bases; bases outside gene matches: 7. This CDR3 reads CASSYTRDRFAFF. The DNA of the CDR3 is TGTGCCAGCAGTTACACGAGGGACAGGTTCGCTTTCTTT.

Worth noting for this clone: In the same sample, other DNA sequences code for this CDR3. The chain joins TRBV6-5 to TRBJ1-1, with a weak D call TRBD1 (5 bases). Germline values: CDR1 MNHEY, CDR2 SVGAGI. This CDR3 is 13 amino acids long. Deletions cut 6 bases from V and 1 base from J, with 9 bases between. The CDR3 protein is CASSLTGNTEAFF. CDR3 coding DNA: TGTGCCAGCAGCCTTACAGGGAACACTGAAGCTTTCTTT.

This chain connects TRBV18 to TRBJ2-7, with TRBD2 matching over 8 bases. V trimming: 4 bases; J trimming: 0 bases; junction bases outside the gene matches: 5. The germline CDR1 and CDR2 sequences are KGHSH and LQKENI. The CDR3 length is 15 residues. The CDR3: CASSRTGTSSYEQYF. The CDR3 nucleotides are TGTGCCAGCTCACGCACCGGGACTAGCTCCTACGAGCAGTACTTC.

V is TRBV28 and J is TRBJ1-3; a weak D match, TRBD1 (6 bases). The CDR3 has 14 residues. In germline, CDR1 is MDHEN, CDR2 SYDVKM. The V end was cut by 5 bases, the J end by 4 bases, with 12 bases between. Written as DNA, the CDR3 is TGTGCCAGCAGTGACGGGACACCAGGAAACACCATATATTTT. Its protein product is CASSDGTPGNTIYF.

As to this clone: Other DNA sequences of this sample code for an identical CDR3. The rearrangement links TRBV7-2 to TRBJ2-5, with D possibly being TRBD2 (5 bases). CDR3 length: 11 amino acids. V lost 5 bases and J 5 bases, leaving 6 bases between the germline ends. CDR1 is SGHTA and CDR2 is FQGNSA in the germline V gene. The DNA for the CDR3 is TGTGCCAGCAGCAAGCGGGAGACCCAGTACTTC. It encodes CASSKRETQYF.

The rearrangement joins TRBV5-1 to TRBJ2-3; 7 bases fit TRBD2. Per germline, CDR1 SGHRS and CDR2 YFSETQ. The CDR3 extends over 16 amino acids. The trim removed 5 bases at V and 0 bases at J, leaving 9 bases unmatched. Here the CDR3 DNA reads TGCGCCAGCAGGAGGGGAGGGTCTGCAAGCACAGATACGCAGTATTTT. Translation gives CASRRGGSASTDTQYF.

The chain carries TRBV27 and TRBJ1-4, with D unclear. V was clipped by 11 bases and J by 5 bases, with 9 bases between them. CDR1 MNHEY and CDR2 SMNVEV come from the germline V gene (reference sequence). The CDR3 is 11 residues long. In nucleotides, the CDR3 is TGTGCCTCCCGCCCCAATGAAAAACTGTTTTTT. Translated: CASRPNEKLFF.

The chain carries TRBV7-8 and TRBJ2-1; TRBD1 matches 7 bases. CDR1 SGHVS and CDR2 FQNEAQ come from the germline V gene. The CDR3 consists of 14 residues. V trimming: 5 bases; J trimming: 9 bases; junction bases outside the gene matches: 10. The CDR3 region is CASSPQDRSGEQFF. The CDR3 nucleotides are TGTGCCAGCAGCCCCCAGGACAGGTCGGGTGAGCAGTTCTTC.

This clone was seen a single time. V and J are TRBV2 and TRBJ2-5; D ambiguous. Trimming stripped 8 bases from V and 1 base from J, with 8 bases between. CDR3 size: 12 residues. From germline, CDR1 is SNHLY and CDR2 FYNNEI. CDR3 nucleotide sequence: TGTGCCAGCGGCCACACCCAAGAGACCCAGTACTTC. It yields the protein CASGHTQETQYF.

This clone has a single count. The genes are TRBV25-1 and TRBJ1-5; 9 nucleotides align to TRBD1. CDR3 size: 13 residues. Germline V gene lookup returns CDR1 MGHDK and CDR2 SYGVNS. J gave up 6 bases and V 8 bases, and 5 bases lay outside the gene matches. CDR3 sequence reads: CASEGQGGQPQHF. The DNA of the CDR3 is TGTGCCAGCGAGGGACAGGGAGGTCAGCCCCAGCATTTT.

This clone was seen a single time. J is TRBJ2-7 and V is TRBV27; the D gene is possibly TRBD1 (7 bases). Per the germline V gene, CDR1 is MNHEY and CDR2 is SMNVEV (reference sequence). The germline V and J ends were trimmed by 4 bases and 6 bases, with 13 bases remaining between them. The CDR3 is made up of 13 amino acids. The CDR3 region has the DNA TGTGCCAGCAGTTCGCACAGGGGAGGCGAGCAGTACTTC. Residues: CASSSHRGGEQYF.

The V gene is TRBV14, the J gene TRBJ2-1; possibly TRBD1 or TRBD2 for D (5 bases each). CDR1 is SGHDN, CDR2 FVKESK, per germline. The CDR3 consists of 15 residues. V was cut by 1 base and J by 6 bases, with 13 bases left in between. The CDR3 loop reads CASSQGSTGGNEQFF. The CDR3 bases are TGTGCCAGCAGCCAAGGCTCCACAGGAGGCAATGAGCAGTTCTTC.

This sequence joins TRBV11-2 and TRBJ1-1, with D possibly TRBD1 on 6 matching bases. The CDR3 has 16 residues. The germline V gene has CDR1 SGHAT and CDR2 FQNNGV. V was cut by 7 bases and J by 5 bases, with 23 bases left in between. The CDR3 DNA sequence: TGTGCCAGCACCCTTTCAGGGGTTAAAGGTGGGACTGAAGCTTTCTTT. Protein product: CASTLSGVKGGTEAFF.

As concerns this clone: Other DNA sequences within the sample encode an identical CDR3. The chain combines TRBV9 with TRBJ1-1, with D unresolved. CDR3 length equals 13 residues. Germline CDR1 and CDR2: SGDLS and YYNGEE. Trimming stripped 0 bases from V and 5 bases from J, with 8 bases between. CDR3 sequence reads: CASSVEGGTEAFF. In DNA, the CDR3 is TGTGCCAGCAGCGTAGAGGGTGGTACTGAAGCTTTCTTT.

V is TRBV10-3 and J is TRBJ2-1; 8 nucleotides align to TRBD2. This CDR3 is built from 13 residues. The germline gives CDR1 ENHRY, CDR2 SYGVKD. V lost 9 bases and J lost 9; bases outside the gene matches: 10. The CDR3 loop reads CAISGSSMGEQFF. The CDR3 DNA is TGTGCCATAAGCGGGAGTAGTATGGGTGAGCAGTTCTTC.

This chain connects TRBV11-3 to TRBJ2-3; 15 bases are shared with TRBD2. Losses at the gene ends were 5 bases for V and 3 bases for J; bases not matched to a gene: 3. Germline V gene lookup returns CDR1 SGHNT and CDR2 YENEEA. The CDR3 is 16 amino acids. The chain's CDR3 is CASSTGTSGGTDTQYF. Here the CDR3 DNA reads TGTGCCAGCAGCACCGGGACTAGCGGGGGGACAGATACGCAGTATTTT.

This clone was counted a single time. CDR3 protein: CASSFDRDNEQFF. The CDR3 coding sequence is TGTGCCAGCAGTTTCGACAGAGACAATGAGCAGTTCTTC. This rearrangement joins TRBV28 to TRBJ2-1, with D tentatively TRBD1 (5 bases). Between the trimmed V and J ends, which lost 3 bases and 5 bases, there was a span of 8 bases. Per the germline V gene, CDR1 is MDHEN and CDR2 is SYDVKM. The CDR3 is made up of 13 amino acids.

The V call is TRBV15, the J call TRBJ2-3; the D gene is possibly TRBD1 (6 bases). The V gene lost 0 bases and the J gene lost 0 bases, with 7 bases spanning the gap. The CDR3 extends over 15 amino acids. The germline gives CDR1 LNHNV, CDR2 YYDKDF (reference sequence). The CDR3 sequence: CATSREDSSTDTQYF. In DNA, the CDR3 is TGTGCCACCAGCAGAGAGGACAGTAGCACAGATACGCAGTATTTT.

V and J are TRBV19 and TRBJ2-5; 12 bases are a match to TRBD2. J lost 2 bases, V lost 5 bases, and 6 bases had no gene match. The length of the CDR3 is 16 residues. Germline CDR1 and CDR2: LNHDA and SQIVND (reference sequence). Here the CDR3 reads CASSPRLAGVQETQYF. The DNA for the CDR3 is TGTGCCAGTAGTCCTCGACTAGCGGGGGTTCAAGAGACCCAGTACTTC.

CDR3 region: CASSESGDLGYGYTF. The CDR3 DNA reads as TGTGCCAGCAGTGAATCGGGAGACCTCGGCTATGGCTACACCTTC. The gene calls are TRBV25-1 and TRBJ1-2; D gene uncertain. Deletions cut 1 base from V and 4 bases from J, with 13 bases between. This CDR3 is built from 15 residues. In germline, CDR1 is MGHDK, CDR2 SYGVNS.

A word on this clone: Other DNA sequences in the sample encode the same CDR3. The CDR3: CAWSVDGNQPQHF. The DNA of the CDR3 is TGTGCCTGGAGTGTAGATGGCAATCAGCCCCAGCATTTT. The chain has TRBV30 and TRBJ1-5; the D is unclear. Per the germline V gene, CDR1 is GTSNPN and CDR2 is SVGIG (reference sequence). Trimming removed 0 bases from V and 2 bases from J, with 5 bases in between. This CDR3 contains 13 residues.

This chain links TRBV7-8 with TRBJ2-2; 7 bases match TRBD1. From germline, CDR1 is SGHVS and CDR2 FQNEAQ. Unmatched junction bases numbered 7, after V lost 8 bases and J lost 4 bases. This CDR3 region has 14 residues. CDR3 protein: CASGRAGGTGELFF. The CDR3, as DNA: TGTGCCAGCGGAAGGGCAGGGGGCACCGGGGAGCTGTTTTTT.

V usage is TRBV10-3 and J usage is TRBJ2-5; 7 bases match TRBD1. With the DNA end fitting TRBJ2-7 better, the J assignment may be wrong. The V gene's germline CDR1 is ENHRY and CDR2 SYGVKD. The CDR3 is 14 residues long. This CDR3 reads CAISGQDRTYEQYF. CDR3 nucleotides: TGTGCCATCAGTGGTCAGGACAGGACATACGAGCAGTACTTC.

V and J are TRBV6-6 and TRBJ2-1; 7 nucleotides agree with TRBD2. Trimming cost V 4 bases and J 7 bases; bases outside gene matches: 7. CDR3 size: 14 residues. The germline gives CDR1 MNHNY, CDR2 SVGAGI (reference sequence). CDR3 protein: CASSSAGRNNEQFF. CDR3 nucleotides: TGTGCCAGCAGTTCAGCGGGGCGTAATAATGAGCAGTTCTTC.